This is a list of T cell receptor beta chains from one sample in a study of metastatic and nonmetastatic thyroid tumors. TCRdb reanalyzed the PCR reads via MiXCR. The profile shows about 38,000 clones, roughly 26% of them singletons. The source material was blood. These receptors were obtained from a female donor with papillary thyroid cancer or a benign thyroid nodule (not recorded which). Some clones in this sample may be carry-over from other donors' samples. Each CDR3 is given without its conserved first and last residue. Each record gives: V gene, J gene, CDR3 protein.

TRBV24-1	TRBJ2-2	ATSDLTAGPGDTGELF
TRBV12-3/TRBV12-4	TRBJ2-1	ASCRGRGSSYNEQF
TRBV5-1	TRBJ2-7	ASSLYRDRGDEQY
TRBV6-1	TRBJ1-2	ASLGRGTKGGYYGYT
TRBV28	TRBJ1-1	ASSITGTRTEAL
TRBV4-1	TRBJ2-7	ASSQSPRGNNEQY
TRBV27	TRBJ1-2	ASSLNGGQGFYGYT
TRBV24-1	TRBJ2-7	ATSDGTRDEQY
TRBV5-1	TRBJ1-3	ASSAPGPAGGNTIY
TRBV20-1	TRBJ1-2	SASYPGTALINYGYT
TRBV2	TRBJ2-7	ASRVDPGSYEQY
TRBV20-1	TRBJ2-1	SATREVPGNEQF
TRBV28	TRBJ1-2	ASSFRGYT
TRBV7-2	TRBJ2-5	ASSRESQETKY
TRBV6-1	TRBJ2-2	ASSDGTGDTGELF
TRBV6-2/TRBV6-3	TRBJ1-5	ASSPGGLPQH
TRBV4-3	TRBJ2-7	ASSQDPGGAGEQY
TRBV6-6	TRBJ1-2	ASSYSGHQIYGYT
TRBV11-3	TRBJ2-3	ASSLTSGGTDTQY
TRBV4-2	TRBJ1-5	ASSYGQNSNQPQH
TRBV5-1	TRBJ2-1	ASRPGASSYNEQF
TRBV6-2/TRBV6-3	TRBJ1-1	ASRRTVGTEAF
TRBV12-3/TRBV12-4	TRBJ2-5	ASSSLLGPNQETQY
TRBV20-1	TRBJ2-2	SAGYGELF
TRBV19	TRBJ2-7	ASSIGTGRYEQY
TRBV2	TRBJ2-2	ASTGYLSTGELF
TRBV3-1	TRBJ1-4	ASSQNSGGEKLF
TRBV5-5	TRBJ1-2	ASSLVDSPGGGYT
TRBV3-1	TRBJ1-1	ASSQSLGDTEAF
TRBV6-1	TRBJ2-6	ASRGGLGANVLT
TRBV7-8	TRBJ2-1	ASSSRTGSSYNEQF
TRBV20-1	TRBJ2-1	SGRTGGLYNEQF
TRBV6-1	TRBJ2-5	ASSDTGGQETQY
TRBV9	TRBJ2-7	ASSVGGQRTYEQY
TRBV3-1	TRBJ2-3	ASSYRGGTDTQY
TRBV6-2/TRBV6-3	TRBJ1-2	ASRSYRVEGYT
TRBV28	TRBJ2-5	ASSLLWSGGVSSETQY